What follows describes a single T cell receptor beta chain. What this receptor recognizes is not known. Per-base quality was not reported, and no clone a single base away is much larger than it. The time point label, read with the paper, signifies: baseline before first vaccination. Vaccinee samples were obtained from the UK trials COV001 and COV002, which included a single-blind randomized controlled phase 2/3 trial of AZD1222 (ChAdOx1 nCoV-19) in healthy adults. For TCRbeta chain sequencing, PBMC samples from trial participants were taken at day 0 and at day 28 after the second dose. The sample comes from a study of T cell responses to AZD1222 COVID-19 vaccine (dated by TCRdb to about 2021). The study in broad terms: AZD1222 recipients whose second dose came at about 4 weeks and those whose second dose came at about 12 weeks were combined into one group, since spike-specific TCR depth and breadth did not differ between the two schedules. A total of approximately 240 trial participants underwent TCR sequencing, of whom approximately 200 had received two doses of AZD1222 and about 26 had received two doses of the MenACWY control vaccine. Trial participants were enrolled by age into subgroups of 18-55, 56-69 and 70-plus years, and approximately 150, 30 and 60 TCR-sequenced participants, respectively, were included in these subgroups.

Trimming takes 0 bases from V and 1 base from J, and the germline ends sit 14 bases apart. The CDR3 measures 17 amino acids from cysteine to phenylalanine. The retained sequence is limited to the CDR3, 51 bases, with the frame set at the first base. Per the germline V gene, SGHRS is the CDR1 and YFSETQ is the CDR2. The CDR3 regions of human TCRbeta chains were subjected to immunosequencing. Per the source publication's procedure: Repertoire TCRs were checked for matches against a reference library of SARS-CoV-2-specific TCRs that had been generated using the MIRA antigen-specificity platform. Breadth meant the fraction of unique TCRs that were SARS-CoV-2-associated, whereas depth meant the fraction of total T cells that were SARS-CoV-2-associated. Using the MIRA data, every spike-specific TCR was mapped to the spike region that the TCR reacted to and assigned to either a CD4 or a CD8 class. Log10-transformed breadth and depth values were compared by one-way ANOVA with Sidak's multiple comparisons tests. The table comes from immuneACCESS by way of TCRdb, which keeps in-frame sequences with V and J called. Part of the clones is missing from these tables; in studies checked, under half for an unresolved V gene and the rest for unknown reasons. The DNA gave D and trimming, while V, J and clone size come from that table. Recorded for this sample are some 150,000 clones; 90% of them occurred a single time. The ten largest clones represent 3.4% of the sample.

Findings and caveats that apply to the study as a whole: The 56-69-year group was small, and its depth increase did not reach significance, likely because of low power. A significant rise in spike-specific TCR breadth and depth was observed after two AZD1222 doses relative to day 0 and relative to MenACWY recipients. Participants were mostly white British, with more females than males. The authors suggested clonal diversity may have been underestimated. The vaccine-associated CD4 TCRs covered the entire spike protein, and the dominant responses fell in regions 160-218 and 743-854. Reportedly, close to half of the unique spike-specific TCRs recognized epitopes lying outside the regions that are mutated in the B.1.351 and B.1.1.7 variants. Because no samples from the day 14 peak response were available, repertoires could be characterized only after the peak T cell response. Conclusions about previously exposed vaccinees were limited because only 6 or 7 AZD1222 recipients were SARS-CoV-2 seropositive at baseline.

The sequencing here drew on peripheral blood, taken on day 0 of AZD1222 vaccination. The receptor chain draws on TRBV5-1 and TRBJ1-3; a confident D gene designation cannot be given. The origin of this receptor is an adult in good health. Read as DNA, the sequence is TGCGCCAGCAGCTTGGAGGGAGTAGGAATGTCTGGAAACACCATATATTTT. This translates into CASSLEGVGMSGNTIYF.